A single TCR beta chain is shown here with its context. In the original processing: Reference gene primer amplification yielded estimated nucleated cell counts. Measured with immunoSEQ multiplex PCR; TCRdb has only the in-frame clones, and not every one. V, J and clone size derive from that table, while D and trimming were established from the DNA sequence. The table lists under 300,000 clones, approximately 83% of them singletons, with around 9.9% in the top ten. The entry originates in a study of blood T cell repertoires in COVID-19. Study-wide context: There were acute and convalescent COVID-19 samples, and they came from the United States, Italy and Spain. The analysed material was cDNA or gDNA that came from T cells, B-cell-depleted T cells, or PBMCs.

CDR3 length: 14 residues. The V gene's germline CDR1 is SQVTM and CDR2 ANQGSEA. V lost 1 base, J lost 8 bases, and 17 bases lay in between. The sequence was collected from a woman of 80 years or more with acute or convalescent COVID-19. Sequences were obtained from peripheral blood. The rearrangement uses TRBV29-1 and TRBJ1-2; D is unclear. The chain's CDR3 is CSVEAPASPGGYTF. The CDR3 nucleotides are TGCAGCGTTGAAGCCCCGGCCTCTCCGGGGGGCTACACCTTC.